This TCR beta chain originates from a study of lymphopenia after photon versus proton radiotherapy. This clone has just one count. V gave up 3 bases and J gave up 8 bases, with 16 bases separating them. Germline V gene lookup returns CDR1 LNHDA and CDR2 SQIVND (reference sequence). CDR3 length equals 14 residues. TCRdb keeps only in-frame clones here, not all; method: immunoSEQ multiplex PCR. The sample records around 59,000 clones, around 85% being singletons. This clonotype was obtained from a man aged 55-75 years with pancreatic cancer. Source: peripheral blood, taken from a patient treated with proton-based radiotherapy. The rearrangement links TRBV19 to TRBJ1-2; D unclear. Here the CDR3 reads CASSIGSSTRGYTF. CDR3 DNA: TGTGCCAGTAGTATCGGTAGCTCAACTCGGGGCTACACCTTC.